These T cell receptor beta chains were read from a single sample in a study of blood T cell repertoires in COVID-19. Measured with immunoSEQ multiplex PCR; TCRdb has only the in-frame clones, and not every one. The sample carries approximately 300,000 clones, about 90% recorded once. Input material: PBMCs or T cells enriched from blood (not recorded which). All receptors come from a woman in her 30s who had recovered from COVID-19. The CDR3 runs from the conserved cysteine through the conserved F or W. The order of the fields is D gene, V gene, CDR3 protein. D genes are given only for firm matches.

TRBD2,TRBV7-8,CASSPALAGDYEQYF
NA,TRBV7-9,CASSLALKPRSGANVLTF
TRBD1,TRBV18,CASSPDRAVEAFF
TRBD2,TRBV29-1,CSVEDYGTSGDSYEQYF
NA,TRBV1,CTSSQESWDTLRNQPQHF
TRBD1,TRBV5-1,CASSLAGLQGGLNEQFF
TRBD2,TRBV3-1/TRBV3-2,CASSQVTSGGTKFTGELFF
TRBD1,TRBV6-5,CASSPTGDYGYTF
NA,TRBV6-5,CASRQWTDLYEQYF
TRBD1,TRBV29-1,CSVGSGTANEKLFF
NA,TRBV11-2,CASSLGLSSGNTIYF
NA,TRBV7-8,CASSLVQGFGSPLHF
NA,TRBV6-2/TRBV6-3,CASSYRDISSTDTQYF
NA,TRBV7-6,CASSLWAGQTDTQYF
NA,TRBV6-5,CASSYLGGLAGTEAFF
TRBD2,TRBV5-1,CASSSLAGGYEQYF
NA,TRBV7-2,CASSLWGQTEGNTIYF
TRBD1,TRBV30,CAWSWGQGIDEQFF
TRBD1,TRBV5-5,CASSSGQGNYGYTF
NA,TRBV4-3,CASSQYPGKTGELFF
TRBD1,TRBV6-6,CASSSQGQGYYGYTF
NA,TRBV5-4,CASSPDMTGYEQYF
TRBD1,TRBV28,CATLSAAQGLDEQFF
TRBD1,TRBV7-9,CASSLGTGDYGYTF
TRBD1,TRBV12-3/TRBV12-4,CASSPGQGDGYTF
NA,TRBV7-9,CASTFGGTDEKLFF
TRBD1,TRBV5-4,CASSENTGQSYEQYF
TRBD1,TRBV18,CASPRRDRVNQPQHF
TRBD1,TRBV7-3,CASSRDRGKAFF
NA,TRBV18,CASSPGVQETQYF
TRBD1,TRBV28,CASRVNRGYNSPLHF
TRBD1,TRBV6-5,CASSRTGPPYEQYF
NA,TRBV28,CASSSTGLNTEAFF